This entry lists 29 T cell receptor beta chains sequenced from one sample in a study of cytomegalovirus exposure and HLA in healthy donors. Measured with immunoSEQ multiplex PCR; TCRdb has only the in-frame clones, and not every one. Of about 120,000 clones listed, roughly 90% were seen once; the top ten hold approximately 1.5%. The sequencing input was PBMCs. The receptors here all came from a woman younger than 45 in good health and CMV-seropositive.

This chain joins TRBV6-5 and TRBJ2-7, with 9 bases aligning to TRBD1. Trimming removed 5 bases from V and 6 bases from J; junction bases left unmatched: 5. This CDR3 contains 13 residues. Germline loops: CDR1 MNHEY, CDR2 SVGAGI. CDR3 DNA: TGTGCCAGCAGTAGGGACAGGGTTCGCGAGCAGTACTTC. It translates to CASSRDRVREQYF.

This clone showed up just a few times. The V call is TRBV6-6, the J call TRBJ1-6; D gene unclear. This CDR3 is 16 amino acids long. Trimming stripped 5 bases from V and 7 bases from J, with 18 bases between. The germline V gene encodes CDR1 MNHNY and CDR2 SVGAGI (reference sequence). DNA of the CDR3: TGTGCCAGCAGTAAGGCCGGGAACTTGGGGAATTCACCCCTCCACTTT. As protein: CASSKAGNLGNSPLHF.

The rearrangement joins TRBV4-1 to TRBJ2-2; 12 bases are a match to TRBD2. Germline V gene lookup returns CDR1 MGHRA and CDR2 YSYEKL. This CDR3 region has 20 residues. The ends lost 3 bases at V and 7 bases at J; junction bases unmatched: 18. As DNA, the CDR3 is TGCGCCAGCAGCCACCTAGGGACAGGGAGACTAGCGGGAGCTGGCGGGGAGCTGTTTTTT. Translation gives CASSHLGTGRLAGAGGELFF.

This clone was detected only a few times. This chain uses TRBV10-2 with TRBJ2-1, with 8 bases identical to TRBD1. The CDR3 spans 14 residues. V lost 7 bases, J lost 9 bases, and 11 bases stayed unmatched. From germline, CDR1 is WSHSY and CDR2 SAAADI. This chain's CDR3 is CASISRTGIGEQFF. The CDR3 bases are TGCGCCAGCATATCTAGGACAGGGATCGGTGAGCAGTTCTTC.

The chain uses TRBV5-1 and TRBJ2-1; D may be TRBD1 (6 bases). This CDR3 is built from 13 residues. Germline V CDR1 and CDR2: SGHRS, YFSETQ. V shed 5 bases and J shed 5 bases, with 11 bases lying between them. The CDR3 nucleotides read TGCGCCAGCAGGAAGGGACAAAACAATGAGCAGTTCTTC. This gives the protein CASRKGQNNEQFF.

This clone has only one observation. The rearrangement uses TRBV10-1 and TRBJ2-5, with 14 bases aligning to TRBD2. Germline trimming cut 8 bases from V and 7 bases from J; bases unmatched to any gene: 12. Germline CDR1 is WNHNN and CDR2 is SYGVQD (reference sequence). The CDR3 has 16 residues. DNA of the CDR3: TGCGCCAGCTCCGAGACTAGCGGGAGGGCCGGGATGACCCAGTACTTC. Amino acids: CASSETSGRAGMTQYF.

This clone was found once. The chain couples TRBV27 to TRBJ2-7; 8 bases match TRBD1. The trim removed 6 bases at V and 5 bases at J, leaving 15 bases unmatched. The CDR3 has 16 amino acids. Germline assignment: CDR1 MNHEY and CDR2 SMNVEV (reference sequence). DNA for the CDR3: TGTGCCAGCAGCCCTAAGAGGGGGACAGGAGACCACGAGCAGTACTTC. Translating it yields CASSPKRGTGDHEQYF.

V and J are TRBV2 and TRBJ2-2; 10 bases map to TRBD2. CDR1 is SNHLY, CDR2 FYNNEI, per germline. This CDR3 comprises 15 residues. After removal of 2 bases from V and 6 bases from J, the junction contained 3 bases not matched to a gene. The CDR3 here is CASSERGTSAGELFF. CDR3 nucleotides: TGTGCCAGCAGTGAACGAGGGACTAGCGCCGGGGAGCTGTTTTTT.

V is TRBV11-2 and J is TRBJ2-1, with 13 positions matching TRBD2. The V segment lost 3 bases and the J segment 0 bases; nucleotides outside the gene matches: 8. The CDR3 totals 19 residues. The germline CDR1 and CDR2 sequences are SGHAT and FQNNGV. CDR3 nucleotide sequence: TGTGCCAGCAGCTTCGGGACAAGACTAGCGGGGGGCTCCTACAATGAGCAGTTCTTC. Encoded protein: CASSFGTRLAGGSYNEQFF.

The genes are TRBV7-9 and TRBJ2-4; possibly TRBD1 for D (6 bases). V was clipped by 5 bases and J by 2 bases, with 19 bases between them. The CDR3 totals 17 residues. Germline V CDR1 and CDR2: SEHNR, FQNEAQ (reference sequence). The DNA for the CDR3 is TGTGCCAGCAGCCCCTCGGCAGGGGCTGGGTCCAAAAACATTCAGTACTTC. Protein product: CASSPSAGAGSKNIQYF.

The chain uses TRBV7-8 and TRBJ2-3; D call uncertain. The CDR3 totals 13 residues. Trimming cost V 3 bases and J 2 bases, with 6 bases left between them. Germline V gene lookup returns CDR1 SGHVS and CDR2 FQNEAQ. This CDR3 is CASSFIPTDTQYF. The CDR3 coding sequence is TGTGCCAGCAGCTTTATCCCCACAGATACGCAGTATTTT.

The chain recombines TRBV28 with TRBJ2-4; 8 nucleotides line up with TRBD2. V lost 8 bases, J lost 6 bases, and 9 bases stayed unmatched. The CDR3 runs 14 residues. Germline loops: CDR1 MDHEN, CDR2 SYDVKM. This chain's CDR3 is CASASGGRRNIQYF. The CDR3 nucleotides read TGTGCCAGCGCCTCGGGGGGGCGGAGAAACATTCAGTACTTC.

The genes are TRBV18 and TRBJ2-7, with TRBD1 matching over 10 bases. CDR3 size: 16 residues. V gave up 2 bases and J gave up 5 bases; unmatched junction bases: 9. CDR1 is KGHSH, CDR2 LQKENI, per germline. CDR3 residues: CASSPFPGQGRNEQYF. The CDR3 region has the DNA TGTGCCAGCTCACCATTCCCGGGACAGGGGAGAAACGAGCAGTACTTC.

CDR3 sequence reads: CASSPRGGNTEAFF. DNA for the CDR3: TGTGCCAGCAGCCCGAGGGGGGGAAACACTGAAGCTTTCTTT. The V call is TRBV7-6, the J call TRBJ1-1, with D tentatively TRBD1 (6 bases). V gave up 5 bases and J gave up 2 bases, with 12 bases separating them. CDR1 SGHVS and CDR2 FNYEAQ come from the germline V gene. The CDR3 runs to 14 residues.

The CDR3 nucleotides are TGTGCCAGCAGTCGGGAAGCGGTACAAGAGACCCAGTACTTC. Amino acids: CASSREAVQETQYF. The rearrangement links TRBV2 to TRBJ2-5, with D maybe TRBD2 (5 bases). Germline V gene data show CDR1 as SNHLY and CDR2 as FYNNEI. Deletions cut 5 bases from V and 2 bases from J, with 12 bases between. CDR3 length: 14 residues.

The genes are TRBV6-1 and TRBJ2-3; 12 bases line up with TRBD2. J lost 6 bases, V lost 3 bases, and 7 bases had no gene match. Per germline, CDR1 MNHNS and CDR2 SASEGT. The CDR3 is 16 amino acids. CDR3 sequence reads: CASSEGLAGALDTQYF. In DNA form, the CDR3 reads TGTGCCAGCAGTGAGGGACTAGCGGGCGCCCTGGATACGCAGTATTTT.

V usage is TRBV6-6 and J usage is TRBJ2-1; tentative D call: TRBD2 (6 bases). Trimming took 5 bases from V and 6 from J, leaving 11 bases between them. The CDR3 is made up of 13 amino acids. Germline CDR1 and CDR2: MNHNY and SVGAGI (reference sequence). DNA of the CDR3: TGTGCCAGCAGTGCGGGGACCACCAATGAGCAGTTCTTC. As protein: CASSAGTTNEQFF.

V and J are TRBV28 and TRBJ2-7; D is possibly TRBD2 (5 bases). Trimming cost V 4 bases and J 3 bases, with 25 bases left between them. The germline V gene encodes CDR1 MDHEN and CDR2 SYDVKM. The CDR3 sequence is 18 residues long. The chain's CDR3 is CASSSLSIWTPAGYEQYF. The DNA for the CDR3 is TGTGCCAGCAGTTCGCTATCAATCTGGACTCCCGCCGGCTACGAGCAGTACTTC.

CDR3 region: CASSPRRDRGKETQYF. The CDR3 DNA reads TGTGCCAGCTCACCACGCCGGGACAGGGGGAAAGAGACCCAGTACTTC. The chain uses TRBV18 and TRBJ2-5, with 11 nucleotides matching TRBD1. Germline lookup yields CDR1 KGHSH and CDR2 LQKENI. Trimming took 1 base from V and 3 from J; bases not matched to a gene: 4. This CDR3 region has 16 residues.

The DNA of the CDR3 is TGCGCCAGCAGCCAAGAAATCGCGGATGAAAAACTGTTTTTT. Translation: CASSQEIADEKLFF. This sequence joins TRBV4-3 and TRBJ1-4; D gene uncertain. Germline assignment: CDR1 LGHNA and CDR2 YSLEER. The CDR3 is 14 residues long. The ends were cut back, 0 bases at V and 6 bases at J, with 8 bases in the middle.

The chain joins TRBV4-1 to TRBJ2-7; 11 bases map to TRBD2. With V trimmed by 4 bases and J by 3 bases, 11 bases remained unmatched. This CDR3 is 17 amino acids long. Germline assignment: CDR1 MGHRA and CDR2 YSYEKL. The CDR3, as DNA: TGCGCCAGCAGCCTTAGACTAGCGGGACCCAGACGCTACGAGCAGTACTTC. Its protein is CASSLRLAGPRRYEQYF.

The rearrangement uses TRBV28 and TRBJ1-4, with no clear D. Germline V gene data show CDR1 as MDHEN and CDR2 as SYDVKM. V lost 3 bases and J 2 bases, leaving 10 bases between the germline ends. The CDR3 covers 15 residues. The CDR3 DNA sequence: TGTGCCAGCAGTTTCGGTGGTAGCACTAATGAAAAACTGTTTTTT. It yields the protein CASSFGGSTNEKLFF. Supplemented by reference TRBV28 and TRBJ1-4, the full variable domain reads DVKVTQSSRYLVKRTGEKVFLECVQDMDHENMFWYRQDPGLGLRLIYFSYDVKMKEKGDIPEGYSVSREKKERFSLILESASTNQTSMYLCASSFGGSTNEKLFFGSGTQLSVL.

The V and J genes are TRBV4-1 and TRBJ2-7; a weak D match, TRBD1 (5 bases). Germline CDR1 is MGHRA and CDR2 is YSYEKL. Trimming took 4 bases from V and 1 from J, leaving 11 bases between them. The CDR3 extends over 14 amino acids. CDR3 loop: CASSRPDRSYEQYF. The CDR3 coding sequence is TGCGCCAGCAGCCGCCCCGACAGATCCTACGAGCAGTACTTC.

The chain carries TRBV28 and TRBJ2-3; 8 bases align to TRBD2. CDR3 size: 14 residues. Germline CDR1 MDHEN, CDR2 SYDVKM. After removal of 4 bases from V and 7 bases from J, the junction contained 7 bases not matched to a gene. The CDR3 nucleotides read TGTGCCAGCAGTTCCTCTCTAGCGGGTAATACGCAGTATTTT. Its translation: CASSSSLAGNTQYF.

The chain links TRBV5-4 to TRBJ1-1; D not resolved. CDR3 length equals 12 residues. CDR1 is SGHNT and CDR2 is YYREEE in the germline V gene (reference sequence). V was trimmed by 3 bases and J by 7 bases, leaving 10 bases between them. The CDR3 is CASSSSTREAFF. In DNA, the CDR3 is TGTGCCAGCAGCTCTTCGACACGTGAAGCTTTCTTT. The full variable domain, with the rest looked up from reference TRBV5-4 and TRBJ1-1, is ETGVTQSPTHLIKTRGQQVTLRCSSQSGHNTVSWYQQALGQGPQFIFQYYREEENGRGNFPPRFSGLQFPNYSSELNVNALELDDSALYLCASSSSTREAFFGQGTRLTVV.

This clone was seen more than once but under ten times. The rearrangement joins TRBV6-1 to TRBJ1-4, with no clear D. Trimming stripped 3 bases from V and 5 bases from J, with 7 bases between. Germline CDR1 is MNHNS and CDR2 is SASEGT. CDR3 length equals 13 residues. The CDR3 sequence is CASSEAENEKLFF. The CDR3 nucleotides read TGTGCCAGCAGTGAGGCAGAAAATGAAAAACTGTTTTTT.

The chain joins TRBV2 to TRBJ2-6; TRBD1 aligns across 7 bases. CDR1 and CDR2 from the germline V gene are SNHLY and FYNNEI. The length of the CDR3 is 15 residues. The ends lost 5 bases at V and 2 bases at J; junction bases unmatched: 3. In DNA form, the CDR3 reads TGTGCCAGCAGTTTTACAGGGGCTGGGGCCAACGTCCTGACTTTC. Translated, it gives CASSFTGAGANVLTF.

The sample holds a few counts of this clone. The rearrangement joins TRBV18 to TRBJ2-2; 8 nucleotides align to TRBD2. Germline V CDR1 and CDR2: KGHSH, LQKENI. The CDR3 has 16 residues. The V segment lost 4 bases and the J segment 6 bases; nucleotides outside the gene matches: 10. The CDR3: CASSRTSWGNAGELFF. CDR3 coding DNA: TGTGCCAGCTCACGGACTAGCTGGGGGAATGCCGGGGAGCTGTTTTTT.

The J gene is TRBJ2-2, the V gene TRBV7-3; a possible D gene is TRBD2 (7 bases). Trimming removed 4 bases from V and 4 bases from J, with 16 bases in between. Germline V lookup: CDR1 SGHTA, CDR2 FQGTGA. The CDR3 loop spans 16 amino acids. The DNA of the CDR3 is TGTGCCAGCAGCTCCGTACGGGGGGCGAGCACCGGGGAGCTGTTTTTT. It translates to CASSSVRGASTGELFF.